This is a list of T cell receptor beta chains from one sample in a study of cytomegalovirus exposure and HLA in healthy donors. Sequencing used immunoSEQ multiplex PCR; TCRdb keeps in-frame clones, though not all of them. The sample carries around 200,000 clones, less than 90% recorded once. The sequenced sample was PBMCs. All receptors derive from a middle-aged man in good health and CMV-seronegative. Both conserved end residues are part of each CDR3. Fields, in order: J gene, clone size, V gene, D gene, CDR3 DNA, CDR3 protein. A D gene is named only where the DNA matches it firmly. Not every row has a clone size; where given, it reads once, few, many or a size class.

J gene: TRBJ2-5; clone size: NA; V gene: TRBV4-3; D gene: NA; CDR3 DNA: TGCGCCAGCAGCCAAGATGGGGCGGAAGAGACCCAGTACTTC; CDR3 protein: CASSQDGAEETQYF
J gene: TRBJ2-1; clone size: NA; V gene: TRBV10-3; D gene: NA; CDR3 DNA: TGTGCCATCAGTGTCGACGGGATTAGGCAGTTCTTC; CDR3 protein: CAISVDGIRQFF
J gene: TRBJ2-7; clone size: NA; V gene: TRBV5-1; D gene: TRBD1; CDR3 DNA: TGCGCCAGCAGCTCCCGAACAGGGGCCCTAAGGGACGAGCAGTACTTC; CDR3 protein: CASSSRTGALRDEQYF
J gene: TRBJ2-3; clone size: few; V gene: TRBV5-1; D gene: NA; CDR3 DNA: TGCGCCAGCAGAAGCTTAGGGGACACCCTGGTGGATACGCAGTATTTT; CDR3 protein: CASRSLGDTLVDTQYF
J gene: TRBJ2-7; clone size: NA; V gene: TRBV28; D gene: TRBD1; CDR3 DNA: TGTGCCAGCAGCCTCCGCTCTGGACAGGGGCTCGACGAGCAGTACTTC; CDR3 protein: CASSLRSGQGLDEQYF
J gene: TRBJ2-7; clone size: NA; V gene: TRBV15; D gene: TRBD1; CDR3 DNA: TGTGCCACCAGCAGAGGGGGGACAGGGAAAGGCGAGCAGTACTTC; CDR3 protein: CATSRGGTGKGEQYF
J gene: TRBJ1-2; clone size: NA; V gene: TRBV6-5; D gene: TRBD1; CDR3 DNA: TGTGCCAGCATTTCCGGGACAGGGAACTATGGCTACACCTTC; CDR3 protein: CASISGTGNYGYTF
J gene: TRBJ2-5; clone size: NA; V gene: TRBV18; D gene: TRBD1; CDR3 DNA: TGTGCCAGCTCACCAGGACAGGCGGGAGAGACCCAGTACTTC; CDR3 protein: CASSPGQAGETQYF
J gene: TRBJ2-2; clone size: NA; V gene: TRBV5-5; D gene: TRBD2; CDR3 DNA: TGTGCCAGCAGCTCCGGGGGGGGCGGGGAGCTGTTTTTT; CDR3 protein: CASSSGGGGELFF
J gene: TRBJ2-5; clone size: NA; V gene: TRBV7-3; D gene: TRBD2; CDR3 DNA: TGTGCCAGCAGCCCCGGGACTAGCGGGATCGGTGAGACCCAGTACTTC; CDR3 protein: CASSPGTSGIGETQYF
J gene: TRBJ1-1; clone size: NA; V gene: TRBV9; D gene: NA; CDR3 DNA: TGTGCCAGCAGCCCGACTAGGGTTGGTAACACTGAAGCTTTCTTT; CDR3 protein: CASSPTRVGNTEAFF
J gene: TRBJ2-7; clone size: NA; V gene: TRBV27; D gene: TRBD2; CDR3 DNA: TGTGCCAGCCTAGCGGGCCTCCCCTACGAGCAGTACTTC; CDR3 protein: CASLAGLPYEQYF
J gene: TRBJ2-3; clone size: NA; V gene: TRBV7-8; D gene: NA; CDR3 DNA: TGTGCCAGCAGCTTAAATGCGGGTCGCCCAGATACGCAGTATTTT; CDR3 protein: CASSLNAGRPDTQYF
J gene: TRBJ1-2; clone size: NA; V gene: TRBV7-3; D gene: TRBD1; CDR3 DNA: TGTGCCAGCAGCCATCCAAACAGGGGTGATGGCTACACCTTC; CDR3 protein: CASSHPNRGDGYTF
J gene: TRBJ1-4; clone size: NA; V gene: TRBV28; D gene: TRBD1; CDR3 DNA: TGTGCCAGCAGTTTATTTCAGGGGGCTTTAACTAATGAAAAACTGTTTTTT; CDR3 protein: CASSLFQGALTNEKLFF
J gene: TRBJ1-2; clone size: once; V gene: TRBV6-4; D gene: TRBD1; CDR3 DNA: TGTGCCAGCAGCGACGGGGGACAGGGGGCTTACTATGGCTACACCTTC; CDR3 protein: CASSDGGQGAYYGYTF
J gene: TRBJ2-1; clone size: once; V gene: TRBV19; D gene: TRBD2; CDR3 DNA: TGTGCCAGTAGTATTCAATCCGGGGGGATCTACAATGAGCAGTTCTTC; CDR3 protein: CASSIQSGGIYNEQFF
J gene: TRBJ1-3; clone size: NA; V gene: TRBV7-2; D gene: NA; CDR3 DNA: TGTGCCAGCAGCTGGACAGTTGAAAACACCATATATTTT; CDR3 protein: CASSWTVENTIYF
J gene: TRBJ1-1; clone size: few; V gene: TRBV28; D gene: NA; CDR3 DNA: TGTGCCAGCAGTTTTCATGGCAGACAGAACACTGAAGCTTTCTTT; CDR3 protein: CASSFHGRQNTEAFF
J gene: TRBJ2-7; clone size: NA; V gene: TRBV11-2; D gene: TRBD1; CDR3 DNA: TGTGCCAGCAGCTTCGCGACAGGGTTCGGTCTCGAGCAGTACTTC; CDR3 protein: CASSFATGFGLEQYF
J gene: TRBJ1-5; clone size: NA; V gene: TRBV6-1; D gene: NA; CDR3 DNA: TGTGCCAGCAGTGAGCGCAGGGGTACGCTCAATCAGCCCCAGCATTTT; CDR3 protein: CASSERRGTLNQPQHF
J gene: TRBJ2-1; clone size: NA; V gene: TRBV7-2; D gene: TRBD1; CDR3 DNA: TGTGCCAGCAGCTTGCCGGACAGGGGATACAATGAGCAGTTCTTC; CDR3 protein: CASSLPDRGYNEQFF
J gene: TRBJ1-6; clone size: NA; V gene: TRBV7-2; D gene: TRBD1; CDR3 DNA: TGTGCCAGCAGCCGACGGACAGGGGGTTCACCCCTCCACTTT; CDR3 protein: CASSRRTGGSPLHF
J gene: TRBJ2-1; clone size: NA; V gene: TRBV6-6; D gene: NA; CDR3 DNA: TGTGCCAGCAGTTACGGAGGGGGCTGGTACAATGAGCAGTTCTTC; CDR3 protein: CASSYGGGWYNEQFF
J gene: TRBJ2-5; clone size: once; V gene: TRBV4-1; D gene: NA; CDR3 DNA: TGCGCCAGCAGCCAGGTATCTCCAGGGAAAGAGACCCAGTACTTC; CDR3 protein: CASSQVSPGKETQYF
J gene: TRBJ2-1; clone size: NA; V gene: TRBV2; D gene: NA; CDR3 DNA: TGTGCCAGCAGGAACTACGGCCCCTACAATGAGCAGTTCTTC; CDR3 protein: CASRNYGPYNEQFF